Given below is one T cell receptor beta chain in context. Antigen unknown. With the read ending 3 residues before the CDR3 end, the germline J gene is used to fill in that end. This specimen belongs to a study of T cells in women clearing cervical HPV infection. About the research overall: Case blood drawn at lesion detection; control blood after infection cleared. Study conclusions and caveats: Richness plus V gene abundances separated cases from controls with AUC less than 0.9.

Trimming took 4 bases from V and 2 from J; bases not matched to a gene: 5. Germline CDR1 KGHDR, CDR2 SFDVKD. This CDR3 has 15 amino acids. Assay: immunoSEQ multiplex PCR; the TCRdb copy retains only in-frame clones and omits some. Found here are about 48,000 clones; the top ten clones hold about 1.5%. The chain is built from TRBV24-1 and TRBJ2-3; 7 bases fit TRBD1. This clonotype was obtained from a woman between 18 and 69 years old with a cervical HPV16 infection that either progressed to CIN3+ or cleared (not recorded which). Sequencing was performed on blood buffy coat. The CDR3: CATSDQGQITDTQYF. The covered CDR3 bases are TGTGCCACCAGTGACCAGGGACAGATCACAGATACG.